The clone carrying this T cell receptor beta chain was observed at least ten times. Its antigen is not known. Amplification yielded TCR beta CDR3 regions, with RNA transcripts as the source. Researchers ran a first-round RT-PCR on the TCR CDR3 using the HTBI primer set. TCRdb reprocessed the multiplex PCR reads with MiXCR, giving one entry per CDR3 protein. The sample carries 540,000 or so distinct CDR3 sequences, around 45% recorded once. This record belongs to a study of T cells in Graves' hyperthyroidism and ophthalmopathy. Study results and caveats: Most clonotypes expanded in the thyroid (above 0.001) were also present in blood.

V lost 0 bases, J lost 5 bases, and 11 bases stayed unmatched. Looked up from germline, CDR1 is SGDLS and CDR2 is YYNGEE. The CDR3 totals 17 residues. Uncontrolled infection, other autoimmune disease, pregnancy or lactation led to exclusion. The chain carries TRBV9 and TRBJ2-5; 9 bases are a match to TRBD2. The TCR comes from an adult woman with Graves' disease, either hyperthyroidism or ophthalmopathy (not recorded which). Sequencing was performed on peripheral blood or thyroid tissue (not recorded which). The CDR3 is CASSVGVAGGRLETQYF. The CDR3 bases are TGTGCCAGCAGCGTAGGAGTTGCGGGAGGGCGTCTGGAGACCCAGTACTTC.